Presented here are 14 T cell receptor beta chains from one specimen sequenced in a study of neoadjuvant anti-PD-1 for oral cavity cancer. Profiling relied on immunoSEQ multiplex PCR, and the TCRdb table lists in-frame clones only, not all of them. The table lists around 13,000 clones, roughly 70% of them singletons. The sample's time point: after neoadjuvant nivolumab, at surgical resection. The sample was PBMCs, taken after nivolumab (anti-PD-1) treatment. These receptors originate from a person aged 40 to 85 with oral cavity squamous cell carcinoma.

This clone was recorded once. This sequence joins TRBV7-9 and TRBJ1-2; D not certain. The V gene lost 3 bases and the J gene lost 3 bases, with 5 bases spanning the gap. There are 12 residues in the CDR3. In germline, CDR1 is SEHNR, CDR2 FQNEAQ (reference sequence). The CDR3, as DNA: TGTGCCAGCAGCTTCGGGGACTATGGCTACACCTTC. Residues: CASSFGDYGYTF.

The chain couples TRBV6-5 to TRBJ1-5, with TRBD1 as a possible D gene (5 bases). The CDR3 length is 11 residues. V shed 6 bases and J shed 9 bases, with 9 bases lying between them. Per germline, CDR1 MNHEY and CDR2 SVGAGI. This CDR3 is CASSIGGPQHF. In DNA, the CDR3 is TGTGCCAGCAGCATTGGGGGGCCCCAGCATTTT.

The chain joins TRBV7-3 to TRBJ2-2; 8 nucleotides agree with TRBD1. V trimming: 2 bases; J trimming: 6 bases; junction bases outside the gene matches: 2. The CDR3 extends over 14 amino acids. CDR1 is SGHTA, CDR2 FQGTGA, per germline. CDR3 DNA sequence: TGTGCCAGCAGCTTACAGGGGGCCGCCGGGGAGCTGTTTTTT. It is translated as CASSLQGAAGELFF.

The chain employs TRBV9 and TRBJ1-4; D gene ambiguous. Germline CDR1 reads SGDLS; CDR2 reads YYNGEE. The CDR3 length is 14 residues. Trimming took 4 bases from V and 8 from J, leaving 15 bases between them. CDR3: CASSKRAVGEKLFF. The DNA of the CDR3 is TGTGCCAGCAGCAAGAGGGCCGTGGGGGAAAAACTGTTTTTT. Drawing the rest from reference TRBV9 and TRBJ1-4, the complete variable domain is DSGVTQTPKHLITATGQRVTLRCSPRSGDLSVYWYQQSLDQGLQFLIQYYNGEERAKGNILERFSAQQFPDLHSELNLSSLELGDSALYFCASSKRAVGEKLFFGSGTQLSVL.

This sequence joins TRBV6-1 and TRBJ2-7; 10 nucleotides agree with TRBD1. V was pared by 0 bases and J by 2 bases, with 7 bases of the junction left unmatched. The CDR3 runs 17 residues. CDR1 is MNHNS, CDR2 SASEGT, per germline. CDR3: CASSEADPGTGAYEQYF. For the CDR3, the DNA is TGTGCCAGCAGTGAAGCGGACCCCGGGACAGGGGCCTACGAGCAGTACTTC.

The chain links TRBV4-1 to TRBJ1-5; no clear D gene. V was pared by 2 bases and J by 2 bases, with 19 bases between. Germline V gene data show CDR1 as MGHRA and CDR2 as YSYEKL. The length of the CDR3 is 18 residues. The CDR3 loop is CASSQIRRDWRGNQPQHF. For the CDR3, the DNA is TGCGCCAGCAGCCAAATTCGGAGGGATTGGAGGGGCAATCAGCCCCAGCATTTT.

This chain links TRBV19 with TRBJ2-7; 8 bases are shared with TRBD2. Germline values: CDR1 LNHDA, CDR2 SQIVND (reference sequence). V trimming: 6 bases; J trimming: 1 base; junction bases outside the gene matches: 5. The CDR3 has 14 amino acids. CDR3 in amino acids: CASRQTGGSYEQYF. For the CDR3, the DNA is TGTGCCAGTAGGCAGACGGGGGGGTCCTACGAGCAGTACTTC.

CDR3 region: CASSPVGTGYSEAFF. As DNA, the CDR3 is TGTGCCAGCAGCCCAGTAGGGACAGGCTACTCTGAAGCTTTCTTT. The J gene is TRBJ1-1, the V gene TRBV2; 8 nucleotides align to TRBD1. Per the germline V gene, CDR1 is SNHLY and CDR2 is FYNNEI. Losses at the gene ends were 6 bases for V and 6 bases for J; bases not matched to a gene: 12. The CDR3 consists of 15 residues. Variable domain in full (rest from reference TRBV2 and TRBJ1-1): EPEVTQTPSHQVTQMGQEVILRCVPISNHLYFYWYRQILGQKVEFLVSFYNNEISEKSEIFDDQFSVERPDGSNFTLKIRSTKLEDSAMYFCASSPVGTGYSEAFFGQGTRLTVV.

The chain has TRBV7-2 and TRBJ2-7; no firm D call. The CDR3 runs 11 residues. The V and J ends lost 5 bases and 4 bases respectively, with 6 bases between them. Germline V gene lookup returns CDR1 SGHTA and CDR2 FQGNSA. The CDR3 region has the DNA TGTGCCAGCAGCCCTTGGTACGAGCAGTACTTC. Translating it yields CASSPWYEQYF.

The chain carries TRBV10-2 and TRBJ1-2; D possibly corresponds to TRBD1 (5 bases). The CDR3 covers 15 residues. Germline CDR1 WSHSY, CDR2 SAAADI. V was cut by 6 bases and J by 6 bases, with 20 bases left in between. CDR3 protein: CASSPTNAGYNGYTF. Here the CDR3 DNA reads TGCGCCAGCAGCCCTACGAATGCAGGGTATAATGGCTACACCTTC.

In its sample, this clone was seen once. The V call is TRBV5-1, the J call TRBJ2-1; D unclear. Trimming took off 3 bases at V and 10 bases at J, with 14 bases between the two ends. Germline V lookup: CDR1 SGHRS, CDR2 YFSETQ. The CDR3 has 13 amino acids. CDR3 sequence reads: CASSYILGREQFF. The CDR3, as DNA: TGCGCCAGCAGCTACATCCTGGGTAGGGAGCAGTTCTTC.

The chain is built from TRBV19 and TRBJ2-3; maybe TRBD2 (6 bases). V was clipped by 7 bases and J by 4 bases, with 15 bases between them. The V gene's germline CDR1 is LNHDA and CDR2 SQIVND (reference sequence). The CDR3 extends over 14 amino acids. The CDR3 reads CASTLGWGADTQYF. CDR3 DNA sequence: TGTGCCAGTACCCTGGGGTGGGGGGCAGATACGCAGTATTTT.

This CDR3 is CASRDNNQPQHF. Here the CDR3 DNA reads TGCGCCAGCCGGGACAATAATCAGCCCCAGCATTTT. This chain uses TRBV10-2 with TRBJ1-5, with a possible D match to TRBD1 (6 bases). Germline CDR1 is WSHSY and CDR2 is SAAADI. V was cut by 8 bases and J by 4 bases, with 9 bases left in between. The CDR3 is 12 residues long.

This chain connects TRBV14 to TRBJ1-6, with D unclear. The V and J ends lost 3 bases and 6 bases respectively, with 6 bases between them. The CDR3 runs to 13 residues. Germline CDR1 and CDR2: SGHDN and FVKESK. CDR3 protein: CASSHLRNSPLHF. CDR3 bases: TGTGCCAGCAGCCATTTGCGTAATTCACCCCTCCACTTT.